The following is a T cell receptor beta chain sequence with its context. Its antigen remains unknown. This CDR3 has 15 residues. Germline lookup yields CDR1 MNHNS and CDR2 SASEGT. PCR was performed using 60 Vbeta and 13 Jbeta primers. Assay used: immunoSEQ multiplex PCR; TCRdb lists only in-frame clones, some missing. The data show over 65,000 clones, about 79% seen once. The sample is drawn from a study of cytomegalovirus exposure and HLA in healthy donors. Study findings and constraints: Reports state that TCR beta sequences accurately predicted most subjects' HLA-A and HLA-B alleles. Specificity for CMV antigens was confirmed in vitro for three of the CMV-associated chains. The majority of TCR sequences were rare, yet some public TCRs appeared in many donors.

Donors showed nominal health when sampled, although they likely had unrecorded immune exposures. Source material: PBMCs. The chain combines TRBV6-1 with TRBJ2-5; 9 nucleotides agree with TRBD1. The DNA end is a closer match to TRBJ2-7, so the J assignment may be wrong. This receptor was identified in a man in his sixties in good health and CMV-seropositive. CDR3 protein: CASSGGTGRKNEQYF. Here the CDR3 DNA reads TGTGCCAGCAGTGGAGGGACAGGGAGGAAGAACGAGCAGTACTTC.